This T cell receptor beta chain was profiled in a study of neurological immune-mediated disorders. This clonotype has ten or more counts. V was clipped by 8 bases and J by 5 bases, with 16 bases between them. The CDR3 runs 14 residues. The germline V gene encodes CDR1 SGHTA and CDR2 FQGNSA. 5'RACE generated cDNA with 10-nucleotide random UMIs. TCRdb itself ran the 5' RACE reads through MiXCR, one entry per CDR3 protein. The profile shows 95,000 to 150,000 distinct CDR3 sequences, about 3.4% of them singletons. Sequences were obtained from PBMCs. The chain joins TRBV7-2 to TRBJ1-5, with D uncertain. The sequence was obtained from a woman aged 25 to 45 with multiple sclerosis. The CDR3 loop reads CASEVDGNYQPQHF. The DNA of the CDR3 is TGTGCCAGCGAGGTGGACGGAAATTATCAGCCCCAGCATTTT.